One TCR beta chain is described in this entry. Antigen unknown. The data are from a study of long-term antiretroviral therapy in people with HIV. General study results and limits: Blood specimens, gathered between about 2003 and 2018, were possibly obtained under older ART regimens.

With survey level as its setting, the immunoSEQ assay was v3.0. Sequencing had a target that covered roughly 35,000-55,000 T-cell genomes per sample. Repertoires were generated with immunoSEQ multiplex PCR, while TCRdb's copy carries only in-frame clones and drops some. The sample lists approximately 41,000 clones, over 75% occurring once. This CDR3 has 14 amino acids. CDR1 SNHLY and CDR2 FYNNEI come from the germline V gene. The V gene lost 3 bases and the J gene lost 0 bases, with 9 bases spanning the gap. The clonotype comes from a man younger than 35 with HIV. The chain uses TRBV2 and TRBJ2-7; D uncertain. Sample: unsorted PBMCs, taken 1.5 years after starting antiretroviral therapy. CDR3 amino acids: CASSDQSYSYEQYF. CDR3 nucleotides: TGTGCCAGCAGTGATCAGTCGTACTCCTACGAGCAGTACTTC.